Detailed here is one T cell receptor (beta chain). This clonotype was seen only a few times. Its antigen target is currently unknown. There are no base qualities to consult, and no much larger clone falls within one base. The sample comes from a study of blood T cells in healthy people across ages (dated by TCRdb to the mid-2010s). In the study overall: In model experiments, template switching captured roughly one uniquely barcoded TCR beta cDNA molecule for every two T cells. To track age-related changes in TCR beta repertoire diversity, the study relied on deep sequencing normalized with unique cDNA molecular identifiers. Donors were grouped into four age groups: young (average about 15 years), middle-aged (39), aged (around 56) and long-lived (just over 80). To avoid experimental bias, donors of different ages were spread randomly across the sequencing lanes. Using the same blood draw, the study looked at two additional independent replicas of 1 million unique cDNA reads for two donors, one aged 18 to 29 and the other aged 80 or older. The full study reports these points: As age increased, observed TCR beta diversity per million T cells dropped in a roughly linear way, and a significant reduction was already evident by age about 36. Because donor CMV infection status was unknown, age-related changes in expanded clonotypes were potentially confounded. Estimates of total diversity from one million sequenced T cells were regarded as lower bounds and underestimates. A strong correlation was found between observed TCR beta diversity and the percentage of naive T cells measured by flow cytometry. Conclusive comparison of naive and antigen-experienced compartments was prevented by the profiling of bulk unsorted PBMCs. Compared with the aged group, more naive CD4+ T cells, fewer expanded clones and increased TCR diversity were shown by the long-lived group, suggesting age selection.

The library was generated by 5' RACE. This sample was sequenced with an Illumina HiSeq 2500. A second PCR of about 6 to 11 cycles was run with a J-beta primer mix and a sample-barcoded 5' primer. A unique molecular identifier was introduced onto each TCR beta cDNA molecule by a template-switch 5' adaptor carrying 12 random nucleotides. At least 2.5 million CDR3-containing paired-end reads were obtained from each sample. First-strand cDNA synthesis was performed from all RNA using the Mint cDNA synthesis kit, with priming by a TRBC-specific oligonucleotide. Following uracil-DNA glycosylase treatment, a first 18-cycle PCR with universal primers M1SS and BC2_uni_R was performed on all cDNA. As for the original processing: For normalization, 1 million high-quality reads were randomly selected from each sample, with every read carrying a distinct molecular identifier. Reads with shared molecular identifiers were discarded instead of being binned into consensus sequences. MiTCR, run with a Q25 quality threshold and the strictest error-elimination algorithm, handled CDR3 identification, clonotype clustering and error correction. Lower-bound total TCR beta diversity was estimated with a nonparametric unseen species model using Euler transformation. Using fastp at Q25 and MiXCR, TCRdb reprocessed the public reads and kept productive beta chains. Rows are unified per CDR3 protein, each entry keeping the most common DNA and genes. TCRdb's processing, not the authors', yielded these V and J calls. The sample yields about 1.6 million distinct CDR3 sequences; around 35% were counted once. The top ten constitute around 11% of the sample.

The germline V gene gives CDR1 as MGHRA and CDR2 as YSYEKL. Trimming at the junction amounts to 4 bases on V and 4 bases on J, and the germline ends lie 13 bases apart. The CDR3 holds 14 amino acids from the cysteine to the phenylalanine. The retained sequence is limited to the CDR3, 42 bases, with the frame set at the first base. Donors were 40 or so systemically healthy Caucasian individuals from Russia aged roughly 6 to 90 years. Ten milliliters of peripheral blood were drawn from each donor into EDTA-treated Vacutainer tubes. Ficoll-Paque density-gradient centrifugation was used to isolate PBMCs, with at least 6 million obtained per sample. Trizol reagent was used to extract total RNA from PBMCs, with at least 5 micrograms per sample. For every donor, flow cytometry on a PBMC aliquot measured the percentage of naive CD45RAhigh/CD27high T cells.

The chain uses TRBV4-1 and TRBJ1-2, with no confidently assigned D gene. The source material was blood. The receptor was derived from a woman under 40 in good health. The DNA sequence is given as TGCGCCAGCAGCCTTCCCTCCGGTCTCTATGGCTACACCTTC. Its translation reads: CASSLPSGLYGYTF.